The clone carrying this T cell receptor (beta chain) was seen at least ten times. Its antigen is still unknown. The data belong to a study of Graves' ophthalmopathy and Graves' hyperthyroidism. About the research overall: There was a collection of peripheral blood at initial diagnosis, before any treatment.

The sequenced template was RNA, covering the TCR beta CDR3 region. Amplification began with first-round RT-PCR using HTBI primers, then second-round multiplex PCR was performed. MiXCR, applied by TCRdb to the multiplex PCR reads, yields one record per CDR3 protein. The table shows a few hundred thousand distinct CDR3 sequences, with approximately 15% occurring only once. Uncontrolled infections, pregnancy, lactation or other autoimmune diseases led to patient exclusion. The PBMCs originated from approximately 10 ml of fresh peripheral blood. The study, taken as a whole, reports: Most thyroid clonotypes expanded beyond 0.001 frequency were also found in blood.

Between the trimmed V and J ends, which lost 6 bases and 7 bases, there was a span of 19 bases. Germline CDR1 is MNHEY and CDR2 is SVGEGT. This CDR3 has 14 amino acids. The specimen sequenced was peripheral blood. The origin of this receptor is a woman younger than 35 with stable Graves' hyperthyroidism. This sequence joins TRBV6-2 or TRBV6-3 and TRBJ2-7; D possibly corresponds to TRBD1 (6 bases). DNA of the CDR3: TGTGCCAGCAGCCAGGACAGTTCCGTAGGGGAGCAGTACTTC. Translated: CASSQDSSVGEQYF.